This T cell receptor (beta chain) was captured in a study of radiotherapy plus CTLA-4 blockade in lung cancer. This clone was recorded only once. Method: immunoSEQ multiplex PCR; TCRdb's copy keeps in-frame clones and lacks some. The table shows some 100,000 clones, with approximately 80% occurring only once. V gave up 5 bases and J gave up 5 bases; unmatched junction bases: 15. The CDR3 has 17 amino acids. Germline V gene sequence: CDR1 MDHEN, CDR2 SYDVKM. The origin of this receptor is a human donor with non-small cell lung cancer who had a partial response to radiotherapy plus ipilimumab. The chain recombines TRBV28 with TRBJ2-7, with 10 positions matching TRBD2. Sample: peripheral blood, taken from a patient treated with radiotherapy plus ipilimumab. DNA of the CDR3: TGTGCCAGCAGTCCCAGGACGCTAGCGGGAGTTCCCCACGAGCAGTACGTC. It translates to CASSPRTLAGVPHEQYV.